This T cell receptor (beta chain) is drawn from a study of CD8 T cells in Susac syndrome (dated 2019 in TCRdb). Study-level background: Among the sequenced Susac syndrome patients, six had clinically active disease and roughly 8 were in clinical remission. At blood withdrawal, Susac syndrome patients were either therapy-naive, taking corticosteroids (in some cases with IVIg as well), or taking IVIg alone. Repertoire sequencing was used to test whether CD8+ T cell activation and differentiation in Susac syndrome was antigen driven. What the work shows at the level of the full study, not this receptor alone: The study acknowledged that relatively few individuals were included in the TCR sequencing and HLA analysis. The CD4+ T cell repertoire of patients with Susac syndrome showed no detectable clonal expansion.

Peripheral blood CD8+ and CD4+ T cells from healthy donors, Susac syndrome patients and multiple sclerosis patients were profiled by high-throughput TCR beta sequencing. The Susac syndrome patients fulfilled recently defined diagnostic criteria for definite or probable disease. Bulk CD8+ and CD4+ T cells were purified by magnetic negative isolation, whereas CD8+ TEMRA cells were enriched by FACS. Blood was collected in EDTA tubes and processed within 24 hours, with PBMCs isolated through density gradient centrifugation. PBMCs intended for TCR sequencing were cryopreserved in liquid nitrogen and thawed later in a water bath at 37 degrees C. The sorted or isolated CD4+, CD8+ and CD8+ TEMRA cells reached a purity of at least 90%. RNA was extracted using the RNeasy kit, and roughly 0.5 to 1 ug of the RNA was reverse transcribed with random hexamers. TCR beta CDR3 regions were amplified with the immunoSEQ multiplex PCR assay covering 54 Vbeta and 13 Jbeta segments. PCR amplification bias was corrected using a synthetic template baseline for primer optimization and computational correction. Per the original workflow: Reads were assigned to V, D and J genes according to IMGT and analyzed in immunoSEQ Analyzer, with only productive sequences retained. To calculate clonality, Shannon entropy was normalized by log2 of the number of productive unique sequences and then subtracted from one. For each patient and control, public and private clones were evaluated within the 100 most prevalent clones. Clones were defined as Susac-specific if absent from the healthy and MS cohorts, from around 1,000 published viral clones and from other ImmuneACCESS disease sequences. Through fastp at Q25 and MiXCR, TCRdb rebuilt clones from the public reads, retaining in-frame beta chains. Every CDR3 protein is listed once, alongside the most common genes and DNA of its rows. The V and J calls follow TCRdb's processing rather than the paper's. Within this sample are some 200,000 distinct CDR3 sequences, with approximately 96% of them counted one time only. The top ten clonotypes cover 0.098% of the sample.

The CDR3 has 15 amino acids, counting the end cysteine and phenylalanine. The entry retains the CDR3 DNA only, 45 bases that are in frame from base 1. The germline V gene encodes CDR1 MGHDK and CDR2 SYGVNS. V drops 1 base and J drops 0 bases, leaving 10 bases in between. As regards this clonotype: Its antigen is unknown. Base qualities are not at hand, and no much larger clone is one base apart.

The specimen was CD4+ T cells from PBMCs. The receptor was derived from a human donor with Susac syndrome. The chain is made from TRBV25-1 and TRBJ2-7; the D gene identity is not certain. In nucleotides, the sequence is TGTGCCAGCAGTGAATTGACGTCTCTCTCCTACGAGCAGTACTTC. It encodes CASSELTSLSYEQYF.